Described below is a single T cell receptor (beta chain) sequence and its context. Other nucleotide sequences in the sample specify the same CDR3. The sample comes from a study of cytomegalovirus exposure and HLA in healthy donors. The PCR used 60 Vbeta and 13 Jbeta primers. Libraries were prepared by immunoSEQ multiplex PCR; TCRdb keeps only in-frame clonotypes and omits some of them. This sample carries 55,000 to 85,000 clones, with around 3.8% going to the ten biggest clones. The CDR3 covers 13 residues. Trimming removed 6 bases at V and 1 base at J, with 9 bases between. Germline loops: CDR1 MNHNS, CDR2 SASEGT.

The sequence was collected from a female donor in good health and CMV-seropositive. Source material: PBMCs. V usage is TRBV6-1 and J usage is TRBJ1-1, with D maybe TRBD1 (6 bases). The CDR3 DNA reads TGTGCCAGCAGGCTACAGGGGAACACTGAAGCTTTCTTT. Its translation: CASRLQGNTEAFF.